These 21 T cell receptor beta chains were all obtained from the same sample, sequenced in a study of T cells expressing NK-cell markers (dated by TCRdb to the early 2020s). The method behind the library was 5' RACE. Sequencing was carried out with an Illumina HiSeq 2000. After TCRdb reprocessed the reads, each CDR3 protein sequence was kept as one row, without DNA. Per the sample table, the count is roughly 180,000 distinct CDR3 sequences. The leading ten clones occupy around 21% of the sample. Sequencing used blood T cells: a sorted CD56 or NKG2C T cell subset, CD4+ or CD8+ T cells, or bulk PBMC T cells (not recorded which). The source of these receptors is a man aged 18 to 69 in good health.

The rearrangement uses TRBV20-1 and TRBJ2-7; no DNA is available, so the TRBD1 call from TCRdb remains unchecked. The CDR3 contains 14 residues. Germline CDR1 is DFQATT and CDR2 is SNEGSKA (reference sequence). The CDR3 protein is CSARITDRPYEQYF.

This chain links TRBV5-5 with TRBJ2-1; checking the TCRdb D call of TRBD1 is not possible without DNA. The germline CDR1 and CDR2 sequences are SGHKS and YYEKEE (reference sequence). This CDR3 spans 15 amino acids. CDR3 protein: CASSFERGAHNEQFF. Complete variable domain (other parts from reference TRBV5-5 and TRBJ2-1): DAGVTQSPTHLIKTRGQQVTLRCSPISGHKSVSWYQQVLGQGPQFIFQYYEKEERGRGNFPDRFSARQFPNYSSELNVNALLLGDSALYLCASSFERGAHNEQFFGPGTRLTVL.

V usage is TRBV20-1 and J usage is TRBJ2-5; TCRdb's D gene call, TRBD2, goes unchecked for lack of DNA. Germline assignment: CDR1 DFQATT and CDR2 SNEGSKA (reference sequence). There are 13 residues in the CDR3. The CDR3 sequence is CSAPRGSGETQYF.

The chain carries TRBV6-2 or TRBV6-3 and TRBJ2-1; TCRdb calls TRBD1, which cannot be checked without DNA. The CDR3 runs to 20 residues. The germline CDR1 and CDR2 sequences are MNHEY and SVGEGT. The CDR3 loop reads CASSYWPRDRGSFGYNEQFF.

The chain recombines TRBV19 with TRBJ1-4. Germline CDR1 and CDR2: LNHDA and SQIVND (reference sequence). The length of the CDR3 is 17 residues. This CDR3 reads CASSMTGTGATNEKLFF.

V and J are TRBV13 and TRBJ2-7; TCRdb calls TRBD1, which cannot be checked without DNA. CDR1 PRHDT and CDR2 FYEKMQ come from the germline V gene (reference sequence). The CDR3 has 14 residues. CDR3 amino acids: CASSLGTGGGEQYF.

The chain employs TRBV3-1 and TRBJ2-2; checking the TCRdb D call of TRBD1 is not possible without DNA. CDR3 length equals 15 residues. Germline V lookup: CDR1 LGHDT, CDR2 YNNKEL (reference sequence). The CDR3 reads CASSPGTVFTGELFF. The whole variable domain, remainder taken from reference TRBV3-1 and TRBJ2-2, is DTAVSQTPKYLVTQMGNDKSIKCEQNLGHDTMYWYKQDSKKFLKIMFSYNNKELIINETVPNRFSPKSPDKAHLNLHINSLELGDSAVYFCASSPGTVFTGELFFGEGSRLTVL.

This rearrangement joins TRBV24-1 to TRBJ2-2; with no DNA, the TCRdb D assignment of TRBD1 cannot be verified. Germline lookup yields CDR1 KGHDR and CDR2 SFDVKD. The CDR3 extends over 18 amino acids. CDR3 sequence: CATSEYSGQGVMTGELFF.

The chain uses TRBV3-1 and TRBJ2-7; TCRdb's D gene call, TRBD1, goes unchecked for lack of DNA. The CDR3 contains 15 residues. Germline CDR1 reads LGHDT; CDR2 reads YNNKEL (reference sequence). This chain's CDR3 is CASSQGPGNVYEQYF.

V usage is TRBV18 and J usage is TRBJ2-5; as DNA is missing, the TRBD1 call by TCRdb cannot be tested. This CDR3 region has 17 residues. The germline V gene encodes CDR1 KGHSH and CDR2 LQKENI. This CDR3 reads CASSPPLLGTGQETQYF.

This sequence joins TRBV7-2 and TRBJ2-7. There are 15 residues in the CDR3. Germline V gene lookup returns CDR1 SGHTA and CDR2 FQGNSA. The CDR3 spells CASSLEGGSPYEQYF.

The CDR3: CASSFLVGGSNTGELFF. V is TRBV28 and J is TRBJ2-2; TCRdb's assignment of TRBD1 cannot be checked, as there is no DNA. Germline-derived CDR1 and CDR2 are MDHEN and SYDVKM. CDR3 length equals 17 residues.

The chain combines TRBV6-2 or TRBV6-3 with TRBJ1-6; TCRdb reports TRBD1, a call that lacks DNA to check it against. This CDR3 spans 15 amino acids. The germline V gene encodes CDR1 MNHEY and CDR2 SVGEGT. The CDR3 sequence is CASSPSDRVTSPLHF.

The chain is built from TRBV5-1 and TRBJ2-7; the TCRdb D gene call, TRBD1, has no DNA to confirm it. The CDR3 spans 15 residues. The germline gives CDR1 SGHRS, CDR2 YFSETQ. The CDR3: CASSFNRDINYEQYF.

This sequence joins TRBV20-1 and TRBJ2-3; TCRdb proposes TRBD2, but this gene call is untestable without DNA. This CDR3 comprises 18 residues. Germline CDR1 is DFQATT and CDR2 is SNEGSKA (reference sequence). CDR3 region: CSARAYLSGGGHGSTQYF.

The rearrangement joins TRBV2 to TRBJ2-1; lacking DNA, the TRBD2 call made by TCRdb goes unchecked. The CDR3 runs 15 residues. Germline V gene data show CDR1 as SNHLY and CDR2 as FYNNEI. The CDR3 is CASGSGGGAYNEQFF. The full variable domain, completed using reference TRBV2 and TRBJ2-1, is EPEVTQTPSHQVTQMGQEVILRCVPISNHLYFYWYRQILGQKVEFLVSFYNNEISEKSEIFDDQFSVERPDGSNFTLKIRSTKLEDSAMYFCASGSGGGAYNEQFFGPGTRLTVL.

This rearrangement joins TRBV27 to TRBJ2-1; with no DNA, the TCRdb D assignment of TRBD1 cannot be verified. Germline loops: CDR1 MNHEY, CDR2 SMNVEV (reference sequence). CDR3 length: 13 amino acids. This chain's CDR3 is CASSFYGTEEQFF.

This chain joins TRBV4-2 and TRBJ2-3; the TCRdb call, TRBD2, lacks DNA for checking. In germline, CDR1 is LGHNA, CDR2 YNFKEQ. The CDR3 runs 18 residues. CDR3 region: CASSQDPLAGGLGDTQYF.

The chain is built from TRBV14 and TRBJ2-1. The CDR3 extends over 17 amino acids. Looked up from germline, CDR1 is SGHDN and CDR2 is FVKESK. The CDR3 reads CASSLTTDWGSYNEQFF.

This chain joins TRBV15 and TRBJ2-5; no DNA is available, so the TRBD1 call from TCRdb remains unchecked. This CDR3 has 15 residues. In germline, CDR1 is LNHNV, CDR2 YYDKDF (reference sequence). The CDR3 here is CATSDRGGPKETQYF. Using reference TRBV15 and TRBJ2-5 for the parts outside the CDR3, the full variable domain is DAMVIQNPRYQVTQFGKPVTLSCSQTLNHNVMYWYQQKSSQAPKLLFHYYDKDFNNEADTPDNFQSRRPNTSFCFLDIRSPGLGDTAMYLCATSDRGGPKETQYFGPGTRLLVL.

This rearrangement joins TRBV9 to TRBJ2-2; there is no DNA to check the TCRdb D call of TRBD1. There are 15 residues in the CDR3. Germline V gene sequence: CDR1 SGDLS, CDR2 YYNGEE. CDR3 residues: CASRAPQGSSGELFF.